Presented here are 11 T cell receptor beta chains from one specimen sequenced in a study of blood T cell dynamics during melanoma immunotherapy. Data came from immunoSEQ multiplex PCR; TCRdb stores just in-frame clones and leaves some out. The sample holds 10,000 to 12,000 clones, around 87% seen once. Time point denoted: week 3, after first cycle of checkpoint inhibitor. The specimen was blood, collected from a patient treated with checkpoint blockade. Every receptor here comes from a human donor with melanoma.

The chain employs TRBV27 and TRBJ2-2; TRBD1 aligns across 8 bases. CDR1 and CDR2 from the germline V gene are MNHEY and SMNVEV (reference sequence). CDR3 size: 15 residues. J gave up 3 bases and V 6 bases, and 6 bases lay outside the gene matches. CDR3 residues: CASRGDRKYTGELFF. Here the CDR3 DNA reads TGTGCCAGCAGAGGGGACAGGAAATACACCGGGGAGCTGTTTTTT.

There are a few counts of this clone. The chain joins TRBV19 to TRBJ1-2; D possibly corresponds to TRBD1 (5 bases). The germline CDR1 and CDR2 sequences are LNHDA and SQIVND (reference sequence). The V gene lost 7 bases and the J gene lost 3 bases, with 15 bases spanning the gap. The CDR3 is 14 residues long. The CDR3 reads CASTQSGAYYGYTF. The CDR3 DNA reads as TGTGCCAGTACCCAATCCGGGGCCTACTATGGCTACACCTTC.

The chain recombines TRBV6-6 with TRBJ1-6; no clear D gene. This CDR3 comprises 14 residues. V lost 2 bases to trimming and J lost 8 bases, with 10 bases between them. The germline V gene encodes CDR1 MNHNY and CDR2 SVGAGI (reference sequence). The CDR3 loop is CASSYTAQDSPLHF. The CDR3 region has the DNA TGTGCCAGCAGTTACACGGCCCAGGATTCACCCCTCCACTTT.

This clone appeared a few times. This rearrangement joins TRBV6-1 to TRBJ1-2; D remains unclear. V was clipped by 1 base and J by 7 bases, with 13 bases between them. The CDR3 contains 14 residues. The germline CDR1 and CDR2 sequences are MNHNS and SASEGT. The CDR3 loop reads CASSEGLELGGYTF. The CDR3 bases are TGTGCCAGCAGTGAAGGGCTGGAGCTAGGTGGCTACACCTTC.

This rearrangement joins TRBV4-1 to TRBJ2-3; 9 bases fit TRBD2. Germline V gene lookup returns CDR1 MGHRA and CDR2 YSYEKL. This CDR3 has 16 residues. V lost 0 bases, J lost 4 bases, and 5 bases stayed unmatched. The chain's CDR3 is CASSQDDAGGADTQYF. CDR3 bases: TGCGCCAGCAGCCAAGATGACGCGGGGGGGGCAGATACGCAGTATTTT.

This chain connects TRBV11-2 to TRBJ1-5; the D gene is possibly TRBD1 (6 bases). Germline CDR1 SGHAT, CDR2 FQNNGV. The CDR3 is 13 residues long. V lost 11 bases and J lost 1, with 12 bases in between. The CDR3 DNA reads as TGTGCCCAGAACAGGGCAAGCAATCAGCCCCAGCATTTT. Protein: CAQNRASNQPQHF.

As for this clone: Other DNA sequences from this sample encode an identical CDR3 as well. The genes are TRBV11-2 and TRBJ2-3, with D perhaps given as TRBD1 or TRBD2 (6 bases each). The CDR3 totals 14 residues. Germline V lookup: CDR1 SGHAT, CDR2 FQNNGV. V lost 6 bases and J lost 4, with 14 bases in between. CDR3 in amino acids: CASSSAGGPDTQYF. CDR3 nucleotides: TGTGCCAGCAGTTCTGCCGGGGGCCCAGATACGCAGTATTTT. Drawing the rest from reference TRBV11-2 and TRBJ2-3, the complete variable domain is EAGVAQSPRYKIIEKRQSVAFWCNPISGHATLYWYQQILGQGPKLLIQFQNNGVVDDSQLPKDRFSAERLKGVDSTLKIQPAKLEDSAVYLCASSSAGGPDTQYFGPGTRLTVL.

The chain has TRBV9 and TRBJ2-2; D could derive from TRBD1 or TRBD2 (5 bases each). Germline values: CDR1 SGDLS, CDR2 YYNGEE. V lost 7 bases and J lost 1, with 20 bases in between. The CDR3 runs 17 residues. The CDR3 nucleotides read TGTGCCAGCTCGACGGAACCGGGACCCTGGAACACCGGGGAGCTGTTTTTT. This encodes CASSTEPGPWNTGELFF.

The chain employs TRBV2 and TRBJ1-1, with 7 bases identical to TRBD1. The CDR3 extends over 13 amino acids. Trimming cost V 5 bases and J 1 base; bases outside gene matches: 1. CDR1 is SNHLY, CDR2 FYNNEI, per germline. This CDR3 reads CASSRDRNTEAFF. CDR3 DNA sequence: TGTGCCAGCAGTCGGGACAGGAACACTGAAGCTTTCTTT.

This clone was seen only a few times. The CDR3 reads CASSDKGYYGYTF. CDR3 nucleotide sequence: TGTGCCAGCAGTGACAAAGGTTACTATGGCTACACCTTC. The chain is built from TRBV2 and TRBJ1-2; no definite D call. Germline CDR1 is SNHLY and CDR2 is FYNNEI. V dropped 3 bases and J dropped 3 bases, with 8 bases sitting between them. The CDR3 covers 13 residues. Drawing the rest from reference TRBV2 and TRBJ1-2, the complete variable domain is EPEVTQTPSHQVTQMGQEVILRCVPISNHLYFYWYRQILGQKVEFLVSFYNNEISEKSEIFDDQFSVERPDGSNFTLKIRSTKLEDSAMYFCASSDKGYYGYTFGSGTRLTVV.

The rearrangement joins TRBV11-2 to TRBJ2-7; D remains ambiguous. This CDR3 is built from 13 residues. Looked up from germline, CDR1 is SGHAT and CDR2 is FQNNGV. Trimming took off 5 bases at V and 3 bases at J, with 11 bases between the two ends. In DNA, the CDR3 is TGTGCCAGCAGCCTCCGCTCACTCTACGAGCAGTACTTC. Protein sequence: CASSLRSLYEQYF.